The 8 T cell receptor beta chains given below trace back to one sample, sequenced in a study of shared clonotypes between healthy human individuals. Profiling relied on immunoSEQ multiplex PCR, and the TCRdb table lists in-frame clones only, not all of them. The sample holds about 600,000 clones, 95% to 96% seen once. As defined, naive CD8 cells were CD45RO-negative and positively selected for CCR7, with terminally differentiated effector memory CD45RA+ cells excluded. Sequencing was carried out using naive CD8+ T cells sorted from blood. The receptor source for this set is a woman in her thirties in good health.

This chain uses TRBV6-5 with TRBJ1-3, with D uncertain. Between the trimmed V and J ends, which lost 2 bases and 0 bases, there was a span of 11 bases. The germline gives CDR1 MNHEY, CDR2 SVGAGI. The CDR3 extends over 16 amino acids. The CDR3 nucleotides read TGTGCCAGCAGTTACACCGGGCAAAACTCTGGAAACACCATATATTTT. It codes for CASSYTGQNSGNTIYF.

The rearrangement links TRBV9 to TRBJ1-6; 9 positions agree with TRBD1. CDR1 and CDR2 (germline): SGDLS, YYNGEE. The CDR3 spans 15 residues. Trimming removed 3 bases from V and 7 bases from J; junction bases left unmatched: 5. The CDR3 sequence: CASSAGGQGNSPLHF. For the CDR3, the DNA is TGTGCCAGCAGCGCGGGGGGACAGGGAAATTCACCCCTCCACTTT.

V usage is TRBV19 and J usage is TRBJ1-5, with TRBD1 matching 7 bases. The germline gives CDR1 LNHDA, CDR2 SQIVND (reference sequence). V lost 10 bases to trimming and J lost 0 bases; unmatched junction nucleotides: 6. The CDR3 has 14 residues. The CDR3 sequence is CATATGDSNQPQHF. As DNA, the CDR3 is TGTGCCACCGCCACAGGGGATAGCAATCAGCCCCAGCATTTT.

The J gene is TRBJ2-1, the V gene TRBV19; the D gene could be TRBD1 or TRBD2 (5 bases each). From germline, CDR1 is LNHDA and CDR2 SQIVND (reference sequence). This CDR3 spans 14 amino acids. The V end lost 8 bases, the J end lost 8 bases, and 19 bases lay between the germline ends. The CDR3 reads CASSTGPSPHEQFF. CDR3 DNA: TGTGCCAGTTCGACGGGGCCCAGTCCCCATGAGCAGTTCTTC.

The CDR3 reads CASSLSSGLGPYEQYF. The CDR3 coding sequence is TGTGCCAGCAGTTTATCGTCGGGGTTAGGGCCCTACGAGCAGTACTTC. The genes are TRBV27 and TRBJ2-7; possibly TRBD2 for D (5 bases). The V gene's germline CDR1 is MNHEY and CDR2 SMNVEV (reference sequence). V gave up 0 bases and J gave up 2 bases, with 14 bases separating them. This CDR3 contains 16 residues.

V usage is TRBV29-1 and J usage is TRBJ2-7; 11 bases are shared with TRBD2. CDR3 length: 15 amino acids. Looked up from germline, CDR1 is SQVTM and CDR2 is ANQGSEA. J lost 1 base, V lost 6 bases, and 8 bases had no gene match. CDR3 protein: CSVRGGTSGSYEQYF. The CDR3 bases are TGCAGCGTCCGAGGCGGGACTAGCGGTTCCTACGAGCAGTACTTC.

This clone was counted a single time. CDR3 residues: CASSITGTYTGELFF. In DNA, the CDR3 is TGTGCCAGTAGTATCACCGGGACCTACACCGGGGAGCTGTTTTTT. V is TRBV19 and J is TRBJ2-2; the D gene could be TRBD1 or TRBD2 (5 bases each). The CDR3 covers 15 residues. Trimming took 3 bases from V and 3 from J, leaving 11 bases between them. Looked up from germline, CDR1 is LNHDA and CDR2 is SQIVND (reference sequence).

The J gene is TRBJ2-5, the V gene TRBV11-1; D gene ambiguous. CDR1 is SGHAT, CDR2 FQDESV, per germline (reference sequence). The germline V and J ends were trimmed by 5 bases and 8 bases, with 18 bases remaining between them. The CDR3 totals 14 residues. The CDR3 bases are TGTGCCAGCAGCCCTGAAACTAACCCCGTAACCCAGTACTTC. Translation gives CASSPETNPVTQYF.